The T cell receptor (beta chain) under discussion was sequenced for a study of blood T cell repertoires in COVID-19. Study as a whole: COVID-19 samples collected from the United States, Italy and Spain covered acute and convalescent phases.

Sequencing was performed with immunoSEQ multiplex PCR; in TCRdb, only in-frame clones are kept and a portion is missing. The table lists some 200,000 clones, 70% to 90% of them singletons. This clone was seen a few times. The V end was cut by 6 bases, the J end by 0 bases, with 8 bases between. This CDR3 spans 14 amino acids. CDR1 is LGHDT, CDR2 YNNKEL, per germline (reference sequence). This receptor was identified in a human donor in a cohort sampled during active COVID-19. Sequencing input: peripheral blood. The rearrangement links TRBV3-1 (or the pseudogene TRBV3-2) to TRBJ2-2; D is perhaps TRBD1 (6 bases). Here the CDR3 DNA reads TGTGCCAGCAGGGGACATTCGAACACCGGGGAGCTGTTTTTT. Amino acid sequence: CASRGHSNTGELFF.